Listed below are T cell receptor beta chains from one sample, sequenced in a study of shared clonotypes between healthy human individuals. Libraries were prepared by immunoSEQ multiplex PCR; TCRdb keeps only in-frame clonotypes and omits some of them. The sample lists some 2.3 million clones, more than 80% occurring once. The sample taken for sequencing was naive CD4+ T cells from PBMCs. Receptors were obtained from a man younger than 30 in good health. Some clones in this sample may be carry-over from other donors' samples. The CDR3 runs from the conserved cysteine through the conserved F or W. D genes are given only for firm matches. Not every row has a clone size; where given, it reads once, few, many or a size class.

j_gene	v_gene	abundance	d_gene	CDR3aa	CDR3nt
TRBJ2-1	TRBV19	.	.	CASSMTRYNEQFF	TGTGCCAGTAGTATGACTAGGTACAATGAGCAGTTCTTC
TRBJ2-3	TRBV7-2	.	.	CASSLEGHYTDTQYF	TGTGCCAGCAGCTTAGAGGGACACTACACAGATACGCAGTATTTT
TRBJ2-7	TRBV13	.	.	CASSLRGYEQYF	TGTGCCAGCAGCCTCCGGGGCTACGAGCAGTACTTC
TRBJ1-5	TRBV4-1	few	.	CASSQGQVAQPQHF	TGCGCCAGCAGCCAAGGACAGGTCGCCCAGCCCCAGCATTTT
TRBJ1-2	TRBV28	.	.	CASRPTGPSNYGYTF	TGTGCCAGCAGACCCACAGGCCCTTCTAACTATGGCTACACCTTC
TRBJ2-1	TRBV6-5	.	TRBD2	CASSYSGASGRREQFF	TGTGCCAGCAGTTACTCAGGGGCTAGCGGGAGGCGCGAGCAGTTCTTC
TRBJ2-2	TRBV4-2	.	.	CASSSKTGELFF	TGTGCCAGCAGCTCCAAGACCGGGGAGCTGTTTTTT
TRBJ2-5	TRBV7-9	.	TRBD2	CASSPGTSGLQETQYF	TGTGCCAGCAGCCCTGGGACTAGCGGGTTGCAAGAGACCCAGTACTTC
TRBJ1-2	TRBV7-2	.	.	CASSSKRDALGNGYTF	TGTGCCAGCAGCTCAAAGCGGGACGCTTTAGGGAATGGCTACACCTTC
TRBJ1-2	TRBV7-2	.	TRBD1	CASSFGQVSYGYTF	TGTGCCAGCAGCTTCGGACAGGTTTCCTATGGCTACACCTTC
TRBJ2-3	TRBV5-1	.	.	CASSFGGDTQYF	TGCGCCAGCAGCTTCGGCGGGGATACGCAGTATTTT
TRBJ1-4	TRBV2	.	TRBD1	CASSFGTDNEKLFF	TGTGCCAGCAGTTTCGGGACAGATAATGAAAAACTGTTTTTT
TRBJ1-1	TRBV19	once	.	CASRLRTSAAPTEAFF	TGTGCCAGTAGACTCCGGACATCCGCCGCGCCCACTGAAGCTTTCTTT
TRBJ2-5	TRBV7-2	.	.	CASSPLTVQETQYF	TGTGCCAGCAGCCCCCTGACGGTGCAAGAGACCCAGTACTTC
TRBJ2-7	TRBV29-1	.	.	CSVGTGWSYEQYF	TGCAGCGTTGGTACAGGGTGGTCCTACGAGCAGTACTTC
TRBJ2-5	TRBV19	.	.	CATVEGTAVGTQYF	TGTGCCACCGTTGAGGGTACTGCAGTAGGGACCCAGTACTTC
TRBJ2-1	TRBV11-2	.	TRBD2	CASSPELAGRHNEQFF	TGTGCCAGCAGCCCCGAATTAGCGGGAAGGCACAATGAGCAGTTCTTC
TRBJ1-3	TRBV5-1	once	.	CASSLVSGADSGNTIYF	TGCGCCAGCAGCTTGGTGTCAGGGGCCGACTCTGGAAACACCATATATTTT
TRBJ1-1	TRBV28	.	.	CASRLTSNTEAFF	TGTGCCAGCAGACTTACCTCGAACACTGAAGCTTTCTTT
TRBJ2-1	TRBV5-1	.	TRBD2	CASSLVSGRESEQFF	TGCGCCAGCAGCTTGGTAAGCGGGAGGGAAAGTGAGCAGTTCTTC
TRBJ2-7	TRBV10-3	.	.	CAISDATSGDEQYF	TGTGCCATCAGTGACGCGACTAGTGGTGACGAGCAGTACTTC
TRBJ1-2	TRBV9	.	.	CASRNGGSYGYTF	TGTGCCAGCAGGAACGGGGGTTCCTATGGCTACACCTTC
TRBJ2-3	TRBV11-3	.	TRBD2	CASSPGTSGPTDTQYF	TGTGCCAGCAGCCCCGGGACTAGCGGTCCCACAGATACGCAGTATTTT
TRBJ2-1	TRBV25-1	.	TRBD2	CASSDTGLFREQFF	TGTGCCAGCAGTGATACGGGACTATTTCGTGAGCAGTTCTTC
TRBJ2-1	TRBV5-1	.	.	CASSQDLSSYNEQFF	TGCGCCAGCAGCCAGGACCTGAGCTCCTACAATGAGCAGTTCTTC
TRBJ1-5	TRBV18	.	TRBD1	CASSPAGQGLGQPQHF	TGTGCCAGCTCACCAGCGGGACAGGGGTTAGGACAGCCCCAGCATTTT
TRBJ1-5	TRBV11-3	few	TRBD1	CASSLDRENQPQHF	TGTGCCAGCAGCTTGGACAGGGAGAATCAGCCCCAGCATTTT
TRBJ2-1	TRBV27	once	.	CASSPYPRSYNEQFF	TGTGCCAGCAGTCCATATCCTCGCTCCTACAATGAGCAGTTCTTC
TRBJ2-3	TRBV5-1	once	.	CASSLVLTSTDTQYF	TGCGCCAGCAGCTTGGTCCTCACTAGCACAGATACGCAGTATTTT
TRBJ1-1	TRBV29-1	.	.	CSVLGQTSAEAFF	TGCAGCGTTTTGGGCCAGACGAGCGCTGAAGCTTTCTTT
TRBJ1-3	TRBV19	.	.	CASSASTVSSGNTIYF	TGTGCCAGTAGTGCCTCGACAGTCAGCTCTGGAAACACCATATATTTT
TRBJ2-7	TRBV28	.	.	CASSFVDGTSYYEQYF	TGTGCCAGCAGTTTTGTGGACGGAACTTCTTACTACGAGCAGTACTTC
TRBJ1-5	TRBV30	few	.	CACSDGDLQPQHF	TGTGCCTGCAGCGACGGCGACTTGCAGCCCCAGCATTTT
TRBJ1-2	TRBV28	.	TRBD1	CASSNADRAVSYGYTF	TGTGCCAGCAGTAACGCGGACAGGGCGGTTAGCTATGGCTACACCTTC
TRBJ1-5	TRBV27	.	.	CASSLAPLTGSPANQPQHF	TGTGCCAGCAGTTTAGCCCCCTTGACAGGTTCCCCAGCCAATCAGCCCCAGCATTTT
TRBJ2-4	TRBV5-4	.	.	CASSDHRESKNIQYF	TGTGCCAGCAGCGATCACAGGGAGAGCAAAAACATTCAGTACTTC
TRBJ2-1	TRBV7-2	.	TRBD2	CASSLDPLAGGGEQFF	TGTGCCAGCAGCTTAGACCCGCTAGCGGGAGGGGGTGAGCAGTTCTTC
TRBJ1-1	TRBV5-8	.	.	CASSFGGNTEAFF	TGTGCCAGCAGCTTTGGAGGGAACACTGAAGCTTTCTTT
TRBJ2-7	TRBV28	.	.	CASIRKTPYEQYF	TGTGCCAGCATCAGGAAAACCCCCTACGAGCAGTACTTC
TRBJ1-2	TRBV6-5	.	TRBD1	CASSYSGQAHYGYTF	TGTGCCAGCAGTTACTCGGGACAGGCTCACTATGGCTACACCTTC
TRBJ2-5	TRBV18	.	TRBD1	CASSRNRGAETQYF	TGTGCCAGCTCACGAAACAGGGGAGCGGAGACCCAGTACTTC